This T cell receptor beta chain was documented in a study of T cell changes during pregnancy in multiple sclerosis. The CDR3 runs to 16 residues. Per the germline V gene, CDR1 is SEHNR and CDR2 is FQNEAQ (reference sequence). Losses at the gene ends were 4 bases for V and 0 bases for J; bases not matched to a gene: 6. This clone occurred once. Sequenced by immunoSEQ multiplex PCR; TCRdb stores in-frame clones only, minus some. The table has about 89,000 clones, roughly 94% seen once. The chain is built from TRBV7-9 and TRBJ1-3, with TRBD1 matching 7 bases. The receptor was isolated from a female donor with multiple sclerosis, enrolled in a pregnancy study. The input for sequencing was peripheral blood, taken in the third trimester of pregnancy. The chain's CDR3 is CASSSTGTDSGNTIYF. Here the CDR3 DNA reads TGTGCCAGCAGCTCCACCGGGACAGACTCTGGAAACACCATATATTTT.